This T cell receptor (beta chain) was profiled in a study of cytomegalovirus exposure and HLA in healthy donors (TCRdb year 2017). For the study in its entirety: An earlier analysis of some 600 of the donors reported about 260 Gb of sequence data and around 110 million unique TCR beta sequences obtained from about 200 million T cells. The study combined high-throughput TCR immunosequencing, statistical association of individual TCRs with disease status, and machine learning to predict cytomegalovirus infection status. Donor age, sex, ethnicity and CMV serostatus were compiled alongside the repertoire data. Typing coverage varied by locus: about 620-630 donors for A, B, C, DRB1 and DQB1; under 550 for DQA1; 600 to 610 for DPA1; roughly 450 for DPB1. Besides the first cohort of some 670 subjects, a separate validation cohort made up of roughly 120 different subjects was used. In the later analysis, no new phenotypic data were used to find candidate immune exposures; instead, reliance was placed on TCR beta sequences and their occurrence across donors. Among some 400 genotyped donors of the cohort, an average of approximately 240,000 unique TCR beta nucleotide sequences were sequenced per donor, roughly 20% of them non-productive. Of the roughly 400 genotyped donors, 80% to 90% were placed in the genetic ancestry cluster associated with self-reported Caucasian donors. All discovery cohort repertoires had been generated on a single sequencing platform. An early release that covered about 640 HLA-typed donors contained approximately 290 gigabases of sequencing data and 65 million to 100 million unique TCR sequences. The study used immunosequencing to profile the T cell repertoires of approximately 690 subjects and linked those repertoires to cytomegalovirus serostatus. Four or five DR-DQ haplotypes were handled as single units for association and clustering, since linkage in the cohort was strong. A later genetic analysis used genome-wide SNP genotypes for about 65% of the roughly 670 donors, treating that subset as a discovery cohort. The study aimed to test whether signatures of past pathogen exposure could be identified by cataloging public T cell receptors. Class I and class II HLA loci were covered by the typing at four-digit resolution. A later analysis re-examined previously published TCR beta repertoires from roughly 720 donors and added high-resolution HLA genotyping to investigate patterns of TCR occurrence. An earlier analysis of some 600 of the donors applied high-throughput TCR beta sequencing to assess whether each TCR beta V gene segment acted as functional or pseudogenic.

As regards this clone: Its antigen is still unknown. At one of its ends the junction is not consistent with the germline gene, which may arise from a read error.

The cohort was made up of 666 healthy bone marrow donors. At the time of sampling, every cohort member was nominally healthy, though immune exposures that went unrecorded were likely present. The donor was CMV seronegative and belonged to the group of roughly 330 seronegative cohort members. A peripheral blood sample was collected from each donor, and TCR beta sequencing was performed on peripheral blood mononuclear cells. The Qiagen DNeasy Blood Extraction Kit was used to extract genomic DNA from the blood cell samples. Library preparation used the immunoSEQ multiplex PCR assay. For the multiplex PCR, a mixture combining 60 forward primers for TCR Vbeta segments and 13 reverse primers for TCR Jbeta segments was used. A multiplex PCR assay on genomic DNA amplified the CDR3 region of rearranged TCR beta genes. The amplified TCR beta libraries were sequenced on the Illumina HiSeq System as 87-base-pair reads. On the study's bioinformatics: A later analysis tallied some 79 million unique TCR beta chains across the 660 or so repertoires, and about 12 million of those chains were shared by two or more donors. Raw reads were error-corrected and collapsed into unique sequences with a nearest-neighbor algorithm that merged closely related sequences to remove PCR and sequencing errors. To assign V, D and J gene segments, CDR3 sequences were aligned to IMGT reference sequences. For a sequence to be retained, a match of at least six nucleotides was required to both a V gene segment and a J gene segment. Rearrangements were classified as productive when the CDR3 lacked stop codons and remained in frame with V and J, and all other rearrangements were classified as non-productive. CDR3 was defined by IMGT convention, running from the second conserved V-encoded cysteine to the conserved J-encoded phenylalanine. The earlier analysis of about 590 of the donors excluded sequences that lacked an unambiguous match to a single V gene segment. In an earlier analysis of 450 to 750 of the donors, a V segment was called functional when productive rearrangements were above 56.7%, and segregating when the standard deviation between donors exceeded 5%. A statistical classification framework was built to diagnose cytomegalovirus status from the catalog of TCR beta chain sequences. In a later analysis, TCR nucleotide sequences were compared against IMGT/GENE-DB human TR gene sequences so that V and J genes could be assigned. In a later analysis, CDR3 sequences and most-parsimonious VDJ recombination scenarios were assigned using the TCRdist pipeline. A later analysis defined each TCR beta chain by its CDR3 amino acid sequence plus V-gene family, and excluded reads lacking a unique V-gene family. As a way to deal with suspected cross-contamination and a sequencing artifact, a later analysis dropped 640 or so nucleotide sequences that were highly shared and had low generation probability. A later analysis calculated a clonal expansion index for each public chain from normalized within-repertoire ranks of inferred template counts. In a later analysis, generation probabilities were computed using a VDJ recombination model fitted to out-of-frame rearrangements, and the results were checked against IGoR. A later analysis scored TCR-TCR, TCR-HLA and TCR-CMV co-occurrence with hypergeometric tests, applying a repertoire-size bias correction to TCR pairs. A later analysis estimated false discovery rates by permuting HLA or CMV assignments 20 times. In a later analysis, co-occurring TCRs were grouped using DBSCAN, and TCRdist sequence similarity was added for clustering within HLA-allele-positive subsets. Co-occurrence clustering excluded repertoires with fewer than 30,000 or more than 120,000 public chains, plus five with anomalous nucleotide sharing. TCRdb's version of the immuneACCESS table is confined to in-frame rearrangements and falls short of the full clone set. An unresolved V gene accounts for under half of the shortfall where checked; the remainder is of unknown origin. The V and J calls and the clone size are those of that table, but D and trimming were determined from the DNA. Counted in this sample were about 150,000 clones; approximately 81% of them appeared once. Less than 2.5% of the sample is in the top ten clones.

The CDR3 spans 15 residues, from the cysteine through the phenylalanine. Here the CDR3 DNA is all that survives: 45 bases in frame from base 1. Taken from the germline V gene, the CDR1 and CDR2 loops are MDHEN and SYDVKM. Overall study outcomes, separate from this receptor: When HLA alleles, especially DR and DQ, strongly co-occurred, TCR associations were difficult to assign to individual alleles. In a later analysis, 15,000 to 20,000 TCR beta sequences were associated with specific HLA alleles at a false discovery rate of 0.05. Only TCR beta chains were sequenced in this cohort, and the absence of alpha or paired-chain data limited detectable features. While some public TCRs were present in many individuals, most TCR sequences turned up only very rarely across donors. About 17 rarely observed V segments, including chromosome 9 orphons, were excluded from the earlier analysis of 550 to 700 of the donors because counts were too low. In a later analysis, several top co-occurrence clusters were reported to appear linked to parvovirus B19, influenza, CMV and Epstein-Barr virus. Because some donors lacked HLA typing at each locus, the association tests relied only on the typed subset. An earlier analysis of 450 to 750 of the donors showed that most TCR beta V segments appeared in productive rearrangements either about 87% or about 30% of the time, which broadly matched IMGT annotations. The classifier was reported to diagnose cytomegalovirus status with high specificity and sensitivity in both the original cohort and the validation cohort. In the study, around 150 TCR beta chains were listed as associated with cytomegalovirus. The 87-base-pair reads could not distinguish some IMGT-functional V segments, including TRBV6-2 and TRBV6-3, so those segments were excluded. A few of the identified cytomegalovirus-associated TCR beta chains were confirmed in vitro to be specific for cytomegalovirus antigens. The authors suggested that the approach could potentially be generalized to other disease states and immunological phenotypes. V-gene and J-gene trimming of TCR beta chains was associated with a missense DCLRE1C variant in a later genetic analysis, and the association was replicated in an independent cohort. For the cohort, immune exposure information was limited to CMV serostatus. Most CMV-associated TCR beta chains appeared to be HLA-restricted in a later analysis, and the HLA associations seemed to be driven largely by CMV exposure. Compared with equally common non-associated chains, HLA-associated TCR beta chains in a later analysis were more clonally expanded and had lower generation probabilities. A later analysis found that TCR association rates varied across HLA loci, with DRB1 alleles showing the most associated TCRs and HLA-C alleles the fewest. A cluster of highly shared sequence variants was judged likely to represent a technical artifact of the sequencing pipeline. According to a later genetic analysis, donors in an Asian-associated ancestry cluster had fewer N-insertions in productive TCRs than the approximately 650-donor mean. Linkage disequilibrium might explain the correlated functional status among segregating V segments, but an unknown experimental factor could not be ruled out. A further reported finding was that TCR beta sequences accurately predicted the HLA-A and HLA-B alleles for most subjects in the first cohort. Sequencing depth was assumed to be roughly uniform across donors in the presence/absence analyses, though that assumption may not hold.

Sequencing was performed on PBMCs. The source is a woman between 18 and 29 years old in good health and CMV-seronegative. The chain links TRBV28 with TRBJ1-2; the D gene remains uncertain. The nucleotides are TGTGCCAGCAGTTTCGTATGGGCAGCCAACTGTGGCTACACCTTC. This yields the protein CASSFVWAANCGYTF.